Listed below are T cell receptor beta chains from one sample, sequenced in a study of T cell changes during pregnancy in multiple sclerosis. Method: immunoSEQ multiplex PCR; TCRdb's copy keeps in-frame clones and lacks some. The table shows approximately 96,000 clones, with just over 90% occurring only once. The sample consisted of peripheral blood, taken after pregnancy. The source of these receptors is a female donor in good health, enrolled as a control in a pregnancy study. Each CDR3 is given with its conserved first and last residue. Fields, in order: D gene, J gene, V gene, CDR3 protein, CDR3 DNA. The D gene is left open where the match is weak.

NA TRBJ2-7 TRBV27 CASSLGRIGYEQYF TGTGCCAGCAGTTTGGGGCGTATTGGCTACGAGCAGTACTTC
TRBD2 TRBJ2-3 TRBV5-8 CASSLGSSGSPDTQYF TGTGCCAGCAGCTTGGGGTCTAGCGGGAGCCCAGATACGCAGTATTTT
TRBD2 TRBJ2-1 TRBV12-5 CASGSGGLVWNEQFF TGTGCTAGTGGTTCGGGGGGGTTAGTATGGAATGAGCAGTTCTTC
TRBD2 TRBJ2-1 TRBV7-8 CASSLISSGGLQFF TGTGCCAGCAGCTTAATTTCATCGGGAGGACTACAGTTCTTC
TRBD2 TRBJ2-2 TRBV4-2 CASSLGLANTGELFF TGTGCCAGCAGCCTGGGACTAGCGAACACCGGGGAGCTGTTTTTT
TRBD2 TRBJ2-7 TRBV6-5 CASSPISGRYEQYF TGTGCCAGCAGTCCGATTAGCGGGAGGTACGAGCAGTACTTC
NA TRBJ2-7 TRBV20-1 CSATTGLEQYF TGCAGTGCTACTACAGGGCTCGAGCAGTACTTC
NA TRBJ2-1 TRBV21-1 CAGPNEQFF TGTGCCGGGCCTAATGAGCAGTTCTTC
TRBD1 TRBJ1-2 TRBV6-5 CASSYLQGARGYTF TGTGCCAGCAGTTACCTCCAGGGGGCGCGGGGCTACACCTTC
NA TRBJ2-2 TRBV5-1 CASSLAPLSTGELFF TGCGCCAGCAGCTTGGCCCCTTTGAGCACCGGGGAGCTGTTTTTT
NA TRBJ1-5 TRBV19 CASSLSAGDNQPQHF TGTGCCAGTAGTCTCAGTGCCGGGGACAATCAGCCCCAGCATTTT
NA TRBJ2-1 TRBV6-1 CASSEEGGSPNEQFF TGTGCCAGCAGTGAAGAAGGGGGATCGCCCAATGAGCAGTTCTTC
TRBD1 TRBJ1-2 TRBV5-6 CASIRGQGSHGYTF TGTGCCAGTATTAGGGGACAGGGGTCGCATGGCTACACCTTC